What follows are 14 T cell receptor beta chains derived from one specimen sequenced in a study of post-analysis software for immune sequencing data. Study-wide findings and caveats: Roughly five TRBV segments, including TRBV5-6, TRBV5-1 and TRBV20-1, were more frequent in patients than controls.

For these TCRs, the target antigens are not known. Libraries were made from TCR beta cDNA, and they carried unique molecular identifiers. TCRdb redid the calling of the PCR reads with MiXCR, one entry per CDR3 protein. The data contain a few hundred thousand distinct CDR3 sequences, around 34% of them singletons. The sample taken for sequencing was blood. The receptors come from a girl aged 2-17 years with multiple sclerosis.

This clonotype was counted between two and nine times. The chain recombines TRBV20-1 with TRBJ1-5, with no clear D. The CDR3 contains 14 residues. The V gene's germline CDR1 is DFQATT and CDR2 SNEGSKA (reference sequence). Deletions cut 5 bases from V and 0 bases from J, with 11 bases between. CDR3 in DNA: TGCAGTGCTGTGGACGGCCATAGCAATCAGCCCCAGCATTTT. Translated: CSAVDGHSNQPQHF.

This clonotype was recorded once. One end of the junction varies from germline; a read error may be responsible. CDR3 DNA: TGTGCCAGCAAACAGGGAGTTGGCGCAGATGCGCAGTATTTT. Its protein product is CASKQGVGADAQYF. V gene TRBV12-3 or TRBV12-4 combines with J gene TRBJ2-3; possible D gene TRBD1, 6 bases. This CDR3 has 14 residues.

This rearrangement joins TRBV4-2 to TRBJ2-7, with 12 bases lining up with TRBD2. The J call is doubtful: the DNA matches TRBJ2-5 better. Germline V gene sequence: CDR1 LGHNA, CDR2 YNFKEQ. This CDR3 is 20 amino acids long. The CDR3 sequence is CASSQEVVSASGGALETQYF. CDR3 sequence (DNA): TGTGCCAGCAGCCAAGAAGTGGTTTCGGCTAGCGGGGGGGCCTTGGAGACCCAGTACTTC.

The V gene is TRBV20-1, the J gene TRBJ2-1; TRBD2 agrees at 9 bases. V lost 5 bases to trimming and J lost 6 bases; unmatched junction nucleotides: 17. CDR3 length: 17 residues. Germline V gene sequence: CDR1 DFQATT, CDR2 SNEGSKA (reference sequence). CDR3 in DNA: TGCAGTGCTCGAGTGGGGGCCGGGACTAGCCGCCTCAATGAGCAGTTCTTC. Its translation is CSARVGAGTSRLNEQFF.

In its sample, this clonotype was seen a few times. This rearrangement joins TRBV3-1 to TRBJ1-6, with a weak D call TRBD1 (5 bases). V was trimmed by 6 bases and J by 13 bases, leaving 13 bases between them. The germline V gene has CDR1 LGHDT and CDR2 YNNKEL (reference sequence). The CDR3 is 12 amino acids. CDR3 sequence (DNA): TGTGCCAGCAGGGGGACCGGGGACCCCCTCCACTTT. Its protein is CASRGTGDPLHF.

V and J are TRBV20-1 and TRBJ2-5, with D unclear. The germline gives CDR1 DFQATT, CDR2 SNEGSKA (reference sequence). The CDR3 loop spans 14 amino acids. CDR3 region: CSVSPSGPGETQYF. CDR3 bases: TGCAGCGTCTCTCCCTCAGGTCCGGGAGAGACCCAGTACTTC.

The gene calls are TRBV15 and TRBJ1-4, with 7 bases aligning to TRBD1. After removal of 4 bases from V and 5 bases from J, the junction contained 4 bases not matched to a gene. CDR3 length: 14 residues. Germline-derived CDR1 and CDR2 are LNHNV and YYDKDF (reference sequence). CDR3 DNA sequence: TGTGCCACCAGCACAGGGGGGCGGAATGAAAAACTGTTTTTT. Translation: CATSTGGRNEKLFF. The full variable domain, rest sourced from reference TRBV15 and TRBJ1-4, is DAMVIQNPRYQVTQFGKPVTLSCSQTLNHNVMYWYQQKSSQAPKLLFHYYDKDFNNEADTPDNFQSRRPNTSFCFLDIRSPGLGDTAMYLCATSTGGRNEKLFFGSGTQLSVL.

V is TRBV7-2 and J is TRBJ1-5; the D gene is possibly TRBD1 (5 bases). This CDR3 region has 15 residues. Trimming removed 5 bases at V and 6 bases at J, with 17 bases between. CDR1 and CDR2 (germline): SGHTA, FQGNSA. The CDR3 loop reads CASSARRGEGQPQHF. The CDR3 coding sequence is TGTGCCAGCAGCGCTAGGAGGGGCGAGGGTCAGCCCCAGCATTTT.

V and J are TRBV27 and TRBJ2-5, with D unresolved. Per germline, CDR1 MNHEY and CDR2 SMNVEV (reference sequence). This CDR3 has 14 amino acids. Trimming removed 3 bases from V and 3 bases from J, with 11 bases in between. The CDR3 DNA reads as TGTGCCAGCAGTTTCGATACGATGAAAGAGACCCAGTACTTC. Translating it yields CASSFDTMKETQYF.

Note on this clonotype: One base away lies a much larger clone, so this may be a sequencing read error. This chain connects TRBV20-1 to TRBJ2-5, with D maybe TRBD2 (6 bases). Gene TRBJ2-1 matches the end of the DNA better, so the J call may be wrong. CDR1 is DFQATT, CDR2 SNEGSKA, per germline (reference sequence). This CDR3 contains 14 residues. The CDR3: CSARRDWSQETQFF. The CDR3 DNA reads TGCAGTGCCCGACGGGACTGGAGCCAAGAGACCCAGTTCTTC.

The DNA of the CDR3 is TGCAGTGCTAATCGCGATTCTTTTACTGGGGAGACCCAGTACTTC. Its translation is CSANRDSFTGETQYF. The rearrangement uses TRBV20-1 and TRBJ2-5; D is ambiguous. This CDR3 comprises 15 residues. CDR1 and CDR2 from the germline V gene are DFQATT and SNEGSKA (reference sequence). Trimming stripped 4 bases from V and 5 bases from J, with 20 bases between.

This chain uses TRBV12-3 or TRBV12-4 with TRBJ2-5; D ambiguous. With 5 bases removed from V and 0 bases from J, the gap between germline ends came to 13 bases. The CDR3 runs to 15 residues. CDR3 DNA sequence: TGTGCCAGCAGTGACCACCAGGTCTACCAAGAGACCCAGTACTTC. Encoded protein: CASSDHQVYQETQYF.

Remarks on this clonotype: Sequence at one end of the junction differs from germline and may be a read error. In nucleotides, the CDR3 is TGTGCCGGCAGCGTAGTAGGAAACAATGAGCAGTTCTTC. Translation: CAGSVVGNNEQFF. The rearrangement joins TRBV9 to TRBJ2-1, with D hard to call. The CDR3 consists of 13 residues. Germline V CDR1 and CDR2: SGDLS, YYNGEE.

In regard to this clonotype: An end of the junction differs from the germline gene, which may be a read error. The V call is TRBV11-2, the J call TRBJ2-7; 12 nucleotides agree with TRBD2. This CDR3 has 16 residues. CDR1 SGHAT and CDR2 FQNNGV come from the germline V gene. In nucleotides, the CDR3 is TGTGCCGGCAGCTTAGTGACTAGCGGGGGATACAATGAGCAGTACTTC. Translated, it gives CAGSLVTSGGYNEQYF. Using reference TRBV11-2 and TRBJ2-7 for the parts outside the CDR3, the full variable domain is EAGVAQSPRYKIIEKRQSVAFWCNPISGHATLYWYQQILGQGPKLLIQFQNNGVVDDSQLPKDRFSAERLKGVDSTLKIQPAKLEDSAVYLCAGSLVTSGGYNEQYFGPGTRLTVT.